This T cell receptor beta chain was sequenced for a study of cytomegalovirus exposure and HLA in healthy donors (dated by TCRdb to between 2016 and 2019). Broadly, across the study: An earlier analysis of 587 of the donors reported approximately 300 Gb of sequence data and 117 million unique TCR beta sequences obtained from 150 million to 200 million T cells. To decide whether each TCR beta V gene segment behaved as functional or pseudogenic, an earlier analysis of some 600 of the donors relied on high-throughput TCR beta sequencing. A later analysis re-examined previously published TCR beta repertoires from just over 650 donors and added high-resolution HLA genotyping to investigate patterns of TCR occurrence. All discovery cohort repertoires had been generated on a single sequencing platform. Typing coverage varied by locus: about 620-630 donors for A, B, C, DRB1 and DQB1; about 520 for DQA1; around 570 for DPA1; under 490 for DPB1. Among under 450 genotyped donors of the cohort, an average of approximately 250,000 unique TCR beta nucleotide sequences were sequenced per donor, 15% to 20% of them non-productive. The study aimed to test whether cataloging public T cell receptors could reveal signatures of past pathogen exposure. Of the approximately 400 genotyped donors, 81% fell in the genetic ancestry cluster associated with self-reported Caucasian donors. The study combined high-throughput TCR immunosequencing, statistical association of individual TCRs with disease status, and machine learning to predict cytomegalovirus infection status. Donor age, sex, ethnicity and CMV serostatus were compiled together with the repertoire data. Rather than using new phenotypic data, the later analysis identified candidate immune exposures from TCR beta sequences and from how often those sequences occurred across donors. In a later genetic analysis, genome-wide SNP genotypes for about three fifths of the 666 donors were used, and that subset was treated as a discovery cohort. Several DR-DQ haplotypes were treated as single units for association and clustering because of strong linkage in the cohort. HLA typing covered class I and class II loci at four-digit resolution. The study used immunosequencing to profile the T cell repertoires of 600 to 850 subjects and linked those repertoires to cytomegalovirus serostatus. In addition to the first cohort of approximately 650 subjects, a separate validation cohort of 120 different subjects was used. An early release covering 550 to 700 HLA-typed donors comprised roughly 300 gigabases of sequencing data and 85 million to 100 million unique TCR sequences.

The cohort comprised fewer than 750 healthy bone marrow donors. At the time of sampling, all cohort members were nominally healthy, though unrecorded immune exposures were likely present. The donor tested CMV seronegative and was one of the 352 seronegative cohort members. Each donor provided a peripheral blood sample, and peripheral blood mononuclear cells were used for TCR beta sequencing. The Qiagen DNeasy Blood Extraction Kit was used to extract genomic DNA from the blood cell samples. What the work shows at the level of the full study, not this receptor alone: An earlier analysis of some 590 of the donors showed that most TCR beta V segments appeared in productive rearrangements either about 87% or about 30% of the time, which broadly matched IMGT annotations. In a later genetic analysis, fewer N-insertions in productive TCRs were reported among donors in an Asian-associated ancestry cluster than the roughly 640-donor mean. At a false discovery rate of 0.05, a later analysis linked 16,000 or so TCR beta sequences to specific HLA alleles. Most TCR sequences were observed very rarely across donors, whereas some public TCRs were present in many individuals. Compared with equally common non-associated chains, HLA-associated TCR beta chains in a later analysis were more clonally expanded and had lower generation probabilities. The presence/absence analyses assumed that sequencing depth was roughly uniform across donors, and that assumption may not be true. The cohort was sequenced for TCR beta chains only, and without alpha or paired-chain data the features that could be detected were limited. The earlier analysis of almost 600 of the donors excluded seventeen rarely observed V segments, including chromosome 9 orphons, because counts were too low. Because the 87-base-pair reads could not distinguish some IMGT-functional V segments, including TRBV6-2 and TRBV6-3, those segments were excluded. The study gave a list of roughly 150 TCR beta chains associated with cytomegalovirus. In a later analysis, most CMV-associated TCR beta chains were found to appear HLA-restricted, with HLA associations seemingly driven largely by CMV exposure. Three of the identified cytomegalovirus-associated TCR beta chains were confirmed in vitro to be specific for cytomegalovirus antigens. Correlated functional status among segregating V segments might reflect linkage disequilibrium, but an unknown experimental factor could not be ruled out. For the cohort, immune exposure information was limited to CMV serostatus. When HLA alleles, especially DR and DQ, strongly co-occurred, attributing TCR associations to individual alleles was difficult. According to the authors, the approach could potentially be generalized to other disease states and immunological phenotypes. According to a later analysis, TCR association rates differed among HLA loci, with DRB1 alleles showing the most associated TCRs and HLA-C alleles showing the fewest. Several of the top co-occurrence clusters appeared to be linked to parvovirus B19, influenza, CMV and Epstein-Barr virus, according to a later analysis. A group of highly shared sequence variants was considered likely to be a technical artifact of the sequencing pipeline. A further reported finding was that TCR beta sequences accurately predicted the HLA-A and HLA-B alleles for most subjects in the first cohort. The classifier was reported to diagnose cytomegalovirus status with high specificity and sensitivity in both the original and validation cohorts. Because HLA typing was unavailable for some donors at each locus, only the typed subset was used in association tests. A later genetic analysis associated a missense DCLRE1C variant with V-gene and J-gene trimming of TCR beta chains, and an independent cohort replicated the association.

Receptor libraries were prepared by the immunoSEQ multiplex PCR assay. For the multiplex PCR, a mixture combining 60 forward primers for TCR Vbeta segments and 13 reverse primers for TCR Jbeta segments was used. A multiplex PCR assay on genomic DNA amplified the CDR3 region of rearranged TCR beta genes. On the Illumina HiSeq System, the amplified TCR beta libraries were sequenced as 87-base-pair reads. Per the original workflow: A later analysis tallied around 80 million unique TCR beta chains across the 610 or so repertoires, and around 10 million of those chains were shared by two or more donors. Raw reads were error-corrected and collapsed into unique sequences with a nearest-neighbor algorithm that merged closely related sequences to remove PCR and sequencing errors. To assign V, D and J gene segments, CDR3 sequences were aligned to IMGT reference sequences. For a sequence to be retained, a match of at least six nucleotides was required to both a V gene segment and a J gene segment. Rearrangements were classified as productive when the CDR3 lacked stop codons and remained in frame with V and J, and all other rearrangements were classified as non-productive. Following IMGT convention, CDR3 was defined as the stretch from the second conserved V-encoded cysteine to the conserved J-encoded phenylalanine. In an earlier analysis of approximately 590 of the donors, sequences lacking an unambiguous match to a single V gene segment were excluded. In an earlier analysis of approximately 610 of the donors, V segments were called functional above 56.7% productive rearrangements and were called segregating when the between-donor standard deviation exceeded 5%. A statistical classification framework was developed to diagnose cytomegalovirus status using the catalog of TCR beta chain sequences. V and J gene assignment, in a later analysis, came from comparing TCR nucleotide sequences with IMGT/GENE-DB human TR gene sequences. Using the TCRdist pipeline, a later analysis assigned CDR3 sequences along with most-parsimonious VDJ recombination scenarios. In a later analysis, every TCR beta chain was defined by the combination of its CDR3 amino acid sequence and its V-gene family, and reads without a unique V-gene family were dropped. To address suspected cross-contamination and a sequencing artifact, a later analysis removed some 620 highly shared, low-generation-probability nucleotide sequences. In a later analysis, a clonal expansion index was calculated for each public chain from normalized within-repertoire ranks of inferred template counts. In a later analysis, generation probabilities were computed using a VDJ recombination model fitted to out-of-frame rearrangements, and the results were checked against IGoR. Hypergeometric tests were used in a later analysis to score TCR-TCR, TCR-HLA and TCR-CMV co-occurrence, with a repertoire-size bias correction applied to the TCR pairs. To estimate false discovery rates, a later analysis permuted the HLA or CMV assignments 20 times. A later analysis grouped co-occurring TCRs with DBSCAN, adding TCRdist sequence similarity when clustering within HLA-allele-positive subsets. Repertoires with fewer than 30,000 or more than 120,000 public chains, plus five repertoires with anomalous nucleotide sharing, were excluded from co-occurrence clustering. TCRdb stores this immuneACCESS table with in-frame sequences only. Part of the clones is absent; in the studies checked, under half of the shortfall reflects unresolved V genes, and no reason is known for the rest. V and J calls and clone size are those listed in that table; D and trimming were worked out from the DNA. The sample table lists 100,000 to 150,000 clones, over 60% of them with a count of one. The biggest ten clones account for about 2% of the sample.

Turning to this clone: Which antigen it targets is not known. Nothing much larger sits one base from this clone, and base qualities are not available.

Trimming takes 4 bases from V and 2 bases from J, and the germline ends sit 15 bases apart. CDR1 and CDR2 are drawn from the germline V gene: SGHDN, FVKESK. The CDR3 spans 16 residues, from the cysteine through the phenylalanine. The sequence is cut down to CDR3 DNA, 48 bases in frame from base 1. Sequenced sample: PBMCs. This sequence originates from a man aged 45 to 65 in good health and CMV-seronegative. The V and J segments used are TRBV14 and TRBJ1-3, with the D gene call left open. In nucleotides, the sequence is TGTGCCAGCAGCCTTGGAGACCCGCGCGCTGGAAACACCATATATTTT. Its protein is CASSLGDPRAGNTIYF.